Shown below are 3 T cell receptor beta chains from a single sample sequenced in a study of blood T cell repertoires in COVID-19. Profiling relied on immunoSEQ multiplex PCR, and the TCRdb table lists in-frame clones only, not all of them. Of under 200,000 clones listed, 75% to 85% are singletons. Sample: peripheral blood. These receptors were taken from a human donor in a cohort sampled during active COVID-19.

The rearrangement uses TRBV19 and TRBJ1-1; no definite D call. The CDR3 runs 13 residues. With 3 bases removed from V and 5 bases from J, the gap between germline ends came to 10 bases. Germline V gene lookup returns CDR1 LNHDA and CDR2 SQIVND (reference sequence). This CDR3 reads CASSIAHGTEAFF. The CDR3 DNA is TGTGCCAGTAGTATCGCCCACGGTACTGAAGCTTTCTTT. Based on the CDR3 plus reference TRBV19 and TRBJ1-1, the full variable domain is DGGITQSPKYLFRKEGQNVTLSCEQNLNHDAMYWYRQDPGQGLRLIYYSQIVNDFQKGDIAEGYSVSREKKESFPLTVTSAQKNPTAFYLCASSIAHGTEAFFGQGTRLTVV.

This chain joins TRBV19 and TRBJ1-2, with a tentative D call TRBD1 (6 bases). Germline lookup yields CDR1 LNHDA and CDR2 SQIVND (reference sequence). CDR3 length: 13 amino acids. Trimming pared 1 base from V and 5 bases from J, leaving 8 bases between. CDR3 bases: TGTGCCAGTAGTATAGGGACAGTTTATGGCTACACCTTC. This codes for CASSIGTVYGYTF.

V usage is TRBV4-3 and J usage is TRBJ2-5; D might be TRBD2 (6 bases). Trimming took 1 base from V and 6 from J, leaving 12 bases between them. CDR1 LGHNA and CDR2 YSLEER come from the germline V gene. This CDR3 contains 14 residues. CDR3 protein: CASSQGAGKKTQYF. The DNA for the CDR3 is TGCGCCAGCAGCCAAGGTGCGGGAAAAAAGACCCAGTACTTC.